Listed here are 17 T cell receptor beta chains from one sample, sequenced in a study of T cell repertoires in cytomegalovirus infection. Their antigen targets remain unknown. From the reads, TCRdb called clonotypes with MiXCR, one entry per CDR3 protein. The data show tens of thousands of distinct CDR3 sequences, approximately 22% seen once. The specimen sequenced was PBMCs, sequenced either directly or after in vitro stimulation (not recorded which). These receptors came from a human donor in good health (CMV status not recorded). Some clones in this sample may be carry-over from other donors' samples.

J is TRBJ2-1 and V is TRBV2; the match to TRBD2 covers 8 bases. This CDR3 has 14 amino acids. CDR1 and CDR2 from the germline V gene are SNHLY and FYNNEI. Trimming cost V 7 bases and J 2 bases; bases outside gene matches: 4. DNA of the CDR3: TGTGCCAGCAATAGCGGGGTAGCCTACAATGAGCAGTTCTTC. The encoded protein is CASNSGVAYNEQFF.

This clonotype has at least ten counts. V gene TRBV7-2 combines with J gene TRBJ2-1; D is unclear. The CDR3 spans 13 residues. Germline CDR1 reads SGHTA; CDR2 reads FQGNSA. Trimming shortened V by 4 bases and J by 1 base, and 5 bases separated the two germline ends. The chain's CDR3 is CASSSSSYNEQFF. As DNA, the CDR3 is TGTGCCAGCAGCTCATCTTCCTACAATGAGCAGTTCTTC.

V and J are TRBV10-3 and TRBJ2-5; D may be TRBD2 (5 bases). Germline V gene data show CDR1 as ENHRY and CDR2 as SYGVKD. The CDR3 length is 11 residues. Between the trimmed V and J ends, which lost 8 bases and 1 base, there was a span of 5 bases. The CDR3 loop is CAIGGQETQYF. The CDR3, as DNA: TGTGCCATCGGAGGCCAAGAGACCCAGTACTTC.

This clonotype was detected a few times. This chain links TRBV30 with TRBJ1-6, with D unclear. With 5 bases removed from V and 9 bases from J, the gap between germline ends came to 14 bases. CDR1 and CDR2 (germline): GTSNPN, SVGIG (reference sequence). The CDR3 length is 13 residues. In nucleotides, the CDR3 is TGTGCCTGGGAACCCGGCTCCGCTTCACCCCTCCACTTT. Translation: CAWEPGSASPLHF.

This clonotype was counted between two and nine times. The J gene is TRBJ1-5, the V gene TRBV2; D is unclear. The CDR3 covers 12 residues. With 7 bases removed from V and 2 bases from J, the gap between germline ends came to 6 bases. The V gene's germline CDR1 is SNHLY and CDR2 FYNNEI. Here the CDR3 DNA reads TGTGCCAGCAAGGGTCGCAATCAGCCCCAGCATTTT. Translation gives CASKGRNQPQHF. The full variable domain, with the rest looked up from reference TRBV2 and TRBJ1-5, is EPEVTQTPSHQVTQMGQEVILRCVPISNHLYFYWYRQILGQKVEFLVSFYNNEISEKSEIFDDQFSVERPDGSNFTLKIRSTKLEDSAMYFCASKGRNQPQHFGDGTRLSIL.

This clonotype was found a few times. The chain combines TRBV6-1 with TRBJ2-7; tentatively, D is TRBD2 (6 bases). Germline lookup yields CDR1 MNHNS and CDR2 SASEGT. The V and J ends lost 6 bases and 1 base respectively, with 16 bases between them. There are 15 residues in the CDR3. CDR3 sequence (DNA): TGTGCCAGCAGCGACCGGGACTGGAAGTCCTACGAGCAGTACTTC. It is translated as CASSDRDWKSYEQYF.

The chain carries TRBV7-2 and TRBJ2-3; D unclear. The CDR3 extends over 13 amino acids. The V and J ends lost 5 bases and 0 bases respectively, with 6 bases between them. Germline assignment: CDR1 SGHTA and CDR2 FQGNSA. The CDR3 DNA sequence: TGTGCCAGCAGCGCATCTAGCACAGATACGCAGTATTTT. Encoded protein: CASSASSTDTQYF.

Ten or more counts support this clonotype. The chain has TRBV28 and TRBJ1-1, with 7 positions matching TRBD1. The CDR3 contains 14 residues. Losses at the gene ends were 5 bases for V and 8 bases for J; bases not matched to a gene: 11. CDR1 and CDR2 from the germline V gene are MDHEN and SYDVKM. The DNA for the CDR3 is TGTGCCAGCAGTGAAACGACAGGGAGCGGGGAAGCTTTCTTT. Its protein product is CASSETTGSGEAFF.

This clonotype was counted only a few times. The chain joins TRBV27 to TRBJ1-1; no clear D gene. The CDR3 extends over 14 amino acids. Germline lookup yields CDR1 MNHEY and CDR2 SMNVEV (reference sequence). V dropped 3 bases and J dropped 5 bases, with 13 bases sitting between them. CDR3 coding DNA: TGTGCCAGCAGTTTTACCGGAGGGAGGACTGAAGCTTTCTTT. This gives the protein CASSFTGGRTEAFF.

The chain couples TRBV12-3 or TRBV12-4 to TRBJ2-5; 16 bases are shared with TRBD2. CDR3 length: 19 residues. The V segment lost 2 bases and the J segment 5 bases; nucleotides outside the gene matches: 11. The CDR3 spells CASSLLPGTSGRAWETQYF. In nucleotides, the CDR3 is TGTGCCAGCAGTTTACTTCCCGGGACTAGCGGGAGGGCCTGGGAGACCCAGTACTTC.

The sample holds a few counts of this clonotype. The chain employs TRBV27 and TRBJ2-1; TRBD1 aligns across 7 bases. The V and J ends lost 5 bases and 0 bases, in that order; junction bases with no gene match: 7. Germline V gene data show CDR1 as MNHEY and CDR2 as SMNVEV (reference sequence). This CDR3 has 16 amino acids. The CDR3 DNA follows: TGTGCCAGCAGTCCCTTGGACAGGAGCTCCTACAATGAGCAGTTCTTC. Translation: CASSPLDRSSYNEQFF.

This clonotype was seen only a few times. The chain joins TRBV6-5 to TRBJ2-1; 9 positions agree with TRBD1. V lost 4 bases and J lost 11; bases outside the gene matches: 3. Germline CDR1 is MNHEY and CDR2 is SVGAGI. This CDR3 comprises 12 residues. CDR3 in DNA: TGTGCCAGCAGTTGGGACAGGGAAAAGCAGTTCTTC. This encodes CASSWDREKQFF.

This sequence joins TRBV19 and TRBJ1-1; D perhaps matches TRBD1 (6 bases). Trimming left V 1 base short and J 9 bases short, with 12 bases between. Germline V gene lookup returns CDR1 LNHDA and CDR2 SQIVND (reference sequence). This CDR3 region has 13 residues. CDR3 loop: CASSIAPGGQAFF. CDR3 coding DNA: TGTGCCAGTAGTATAGCCCCGGGGGGCCAAGCTTTCTTT.

The CDR3 region is CASSFGGAYEQYV. DNA for the CDR3: TGTGCCAGCAGCTTCGGGGGAGCCTACGAGCAGTACGTC. This sequence joins TRBV7-2 and TRBJ2-7, with a possible D match to TRBD2 (6 bases). The germline V gene has CDR1 SGHTA and CDR2 FQGNSA. The V gene lost 3 bases and the J gene lost 2 bases, with 8 bases spanning the gap. CDR3 length: 13 residues.

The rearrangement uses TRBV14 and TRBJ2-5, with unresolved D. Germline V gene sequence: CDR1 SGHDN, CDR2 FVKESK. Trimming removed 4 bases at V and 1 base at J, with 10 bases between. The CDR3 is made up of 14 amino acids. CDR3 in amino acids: CASSREYSQETQYF. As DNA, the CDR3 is TGTGCCAGCAGCCGGGAATATTCCCAAGAGACCCAGTACTTC.

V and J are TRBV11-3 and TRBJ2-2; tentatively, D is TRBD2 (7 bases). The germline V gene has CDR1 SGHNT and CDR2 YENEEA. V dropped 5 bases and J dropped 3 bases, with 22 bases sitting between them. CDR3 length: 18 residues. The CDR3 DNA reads TGTGCCAGCAGCCCTTCGAGATGGGGGGGCGCCGACACCGGGGAGCTGTTTTTT. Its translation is CASSPSRWGGADTGELFF.

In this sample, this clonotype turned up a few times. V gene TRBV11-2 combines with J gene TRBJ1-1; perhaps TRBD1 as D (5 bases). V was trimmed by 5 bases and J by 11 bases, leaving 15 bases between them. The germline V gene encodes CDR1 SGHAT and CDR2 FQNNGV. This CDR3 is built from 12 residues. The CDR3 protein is CASSRGQDGAFF. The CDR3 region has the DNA TGTGCCAGCAGCCGAGGACAAGATGGTGCTTTCTTT. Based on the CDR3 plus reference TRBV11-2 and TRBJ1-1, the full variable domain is EAGVAQSPRYKIIEKRQSVAFWCNPISGHATLYWYQQILGQGPKLLIQFQNNGVVDDSQLPKDRFSAERLKGVDSTLKIQPAKLEDSAVYLCASSRGQDGAFFGQGTRLTVV.